These 27 T cell receptor beta chains share one sample of origin, sequenced in a study of blood T cell repertoires in COVID-19. TCRdb's table, derived via immunoSEQ multiplex PCR, lists solely in-frame clones and lacks some. In the table there are about 100,000 clones, 85% to 90% of which are singletons. The sequenced sample consisted of peripheral blood. The origin of the receptors is a human donor in a cohort sampled during active COVID-19.

V is TRBV4-3 and J is TRBJ1-4, with TRBD1 as a possible D gene (6 bases). Trimming removed 0 bases at V and 8 bases at J, with 13 bases between. The CDR3 loop spans 15 amino acids. CDR1 is LGHNA, CDR2 YSLEER, per germline. CDR3 amino acids: CASSQDQGGFEKLFF. The CDR3 DNA is TGCGCCAGCAGCCAAGACCAAGGGGGATTCGAAAAACTGTTTTTT.

V usage is TRBV5-1 and J usage is TRBJ2-3; no clear D gene. Germline CDR1 SGHRS, CDR2 YFSETQ. The CDR3 is 11 residues long. V lost 8 bases, J lost 3 bases, and 7 bases lay in between. The CDR3 bases are TGCGCCAGTAGCCGGACAGATACGCAGTATTTT. Protein: CASSRTDTQYF. Drawing the rest from reference TRBV5-1 and TRBJ2-3, the complete variable domain is KAGVTQTPRYLIKTRGQQVTLSCSPISGHRSVSWYQQTPGQGLQFLFEYFSETQRNKGNFPGRFSGRQFSNSRSEMNVSTLELGDSALYLCASSRTDTQYFGPGTRLTVL.

The CDR3, as DNA: TGTGCCAGCAGTTACTCAAGGGAGAACTATGGCTACACCTTC. Translating it yields CASSYSRENYGYTF. This rearrangement joins TRBV6-5 to TRBJ1-2; the D is unclear. Germline V CDR1 and CDR2: MNHEY, SVGAGI. V was trimmed by 0 bases and J by 2 bases, leaving 7 bases between them. CDR3 length equals 14 residues.

V and J are TRBV19 and TRBJ1-1; 7 nucleotides align to TRBD1. In germline, CDR1 is LNHDA, CDR2 SQIVND (reference sequence). There are 15 residues in the CDR3. Trimming cost V 0 bases and J 2 bases; bases outside gene matches: 3. The CDR3 loop reads CASSIDYRGNTEAFF. The CDR3 DNA reads as TGTGCCAGTAGTATAGATTACAGGGGTAACACTGAAGCTTTCTTT.

This sequence joins TRBV6-5 and TRBJ2-5; D perhaps matches TRBD1 (5 bases). V lost 2 bases and J 4 bases, leaving 14 bases between the germline ends. This CDR3 is 15 amino acids long. The germline V gene has CDR1 MNHEY and CDR2 SVGAGI. The CDR3 is CASSYIGHPVETQYF. The CDR3, as DNA: TGTGCCAGCAGTTACATAGGACACCCAGTAGAGACCCAGTACTTC.

The CDR3 region has the DNA TGTGCCAGCAGCGTATCAGTCAGGGAAAATGAAAAACTGTTTTTT. Protein sequence: CASSVSVRENEKLFF. V usage is TRBV9 and J usage is TRBJ1-4, with a weak D call TRBD1 (5 bases). The V end was cut by 1 base, the J end by 5 bases, with 12 bases between. The germline V gene has CDR1 SGDLS and CDR2 YYNGEE. This CDR3 contains 15 residues.

This chain connects TRBV27 to TRBJ1-4; possible D gene TRBD1, 5 bases. The germline gives CDR1 MNHEY, CDR2 SMNVEV (reference sequence). This CDR3 contains 15 residues. Trimming cost V 3 bases and J 7 bases, with 15 bases left between them. CDR3 protein: CASSFSGRVIEKLFF. DNA for the CDR3: TGTGCCAGCAGTTTTAGCGGCAGGGTAATTGAAAAACTGTTTTTT.

The rearrangement uses TRBV2 and TRBJ2-7; 13 bases agree with TRBD2. The CDR3 is 15 amino acids. Germline V gene lookup returns CDR1 SNHLY and CDR2 FYNNEI. Trimming at V came to 5 bases and at J to 2 bases, leaving 3 bases not matched to a gene. CDR3 coding DNA: TGTGCCAGCAGTCCCGGGACTAGCGGGACCTACGAGCAGTACTTC. Protein sequence: CASSPGTSGTYEQYF. Looking up the rest from reference TRBV2 and TRBJ2-7 gives the full variable domain: EPEVTQTPSHQVTQMGQEVILRCVPISNHLYFYWYRQILGQKVEFLVSFYNNEISEKSEIFDDQFSVERPDGSNFTLKIRSTKLEDSAMYFCASSPGTSGTYEQYFGPGTRLTVT.

The chain joins TRBV10-3 to TRBJ2-7; 13 bases align to TRBD2. The CDR3 loop spans 14 amino acids. J lost 2 bases, V lost 6 bases, and 1 base had no gene match. CDR1 and CDR2 (germline): ENHRY, SYGVKD. CDR3 DNA sequence: TGTGCCATCAGAGGGACTAGCGGGACCTACGAGCAGTACTTC. This sequence encodes CAIRGTSGTYEQYF.

This clone occurred a few times. J is TRBJ1-4 and V is TRBV27; TRBD1 agrees at 8 bases. Per germline, CDR1 MNHEY and CDR2 SMNVEV (reference sequence). The ends lost 6 bases at V and 6 bases at J; junction bases unmatched: 12. This CDR3 has 16 residues. For the CDR3, the DNA is TGTGCCAGCAGACTGTGGGGGGCGACAGGGGATGAAAAACTGTTTTTT. This encodes CASRLWGATGDEKLFF. The full variable domain, rest sourced from reference TRBV27 and TRBJ1-4, is EAQVTQNPRYLITVTGKKLTVTCSQNMNHEYMSWYRQDPGLGLRQIYYSMNVEVTDKGDVPEGYKVSRKEKRNFPLILESPSPNQTSLYFCASRLWGATGDEKLFFGSGTQLSVL.

The chain has TRBV4-1 and TRBJ2-7, with TRBD1 matching 7 bases. This CDR3 has 14 amino acids. J was trimmed by 6 bases and V by 5 bases; bases with no gene match: 10. Germline CDR1 is MGHRA and CDR2 is YSYEKL. The CDR3 spells CASSTRDRPSEQYF. The CDR3 bases are TGCGCCAGCAGCACCCGGGACAGACCCTCCGAGCAGTACTTC.

V usage is TRBV3-1 (or the pseudogene TRBV3-2) and J usage is TRBJ2-6; 9 bases line up with TRBD2. Germline CDR1 LGHDT, CDR2 YNNKEL (reference sequence). V was pared by 4 bases and J by 2 bases, with 9 bases of the junction left unmatched. The CDR3 is 18 amino acids. The CDR3 protein is CASSLASGAVPGANVLTF. The CDR3 DNA follows: TGTGCCAGCAGCCTCGCTAGCGGGGCCGTTCCTGGGGCCAACGTCCTGACTTTC.

Concerning this clone: A read error may produce the germline difference seen at one junction end. The chain combines TRBV6-1 with TRBJ1-2; D may be TRBD1 (5 bases). The germline V gene encodes CDR1 MNHNS and CDR2 SASEGT. CDR3 length equals 14 residues. The CDR3 nucleotides are TGTGCCAGCAGAGAAGGGACTGCGCCCTATGGCTACACCTTC. It yields the protein CASREGTAPYGYTF.

The chain uses TRBV7-9 and TRBJ1-1; D unclear. The germline CDR1 and CDR2 sequences are SEHNR and FQNEAQ (reference sequence). This CDR3 has 12 amino acids. Trimming pared 5 bases from V and 5 bases from J, leaving 9 bases between. The CDR3 coding sequence is TGTGCCAGCAGCCTAACGTTAACTGAAGCTTTCTTT. This encodes CASSLTLTEAFF.

This chain uses TRBV18 with TRBJ2-3, with a tentative D call TRBD1 (6 bases). The CDR3 loop spans 13 amino acids. V lost 5 bases and J 8 bases, leaving 14 bases between the germline ends. From germline, CDR1 is KGHSH and CDR2 LQKENI. The chain's CDR3 is CASSRSGAGTQYF. The DNA for the CDR3 is TGTGCCAGCTCAAGATCAGGGGCGGGTACGCAGTATTTT.

The chain couples TRBV10-3 to TRBJ1-4; TRBD1 aligns across 9 bases. V shed 6 bases, J shed 7 bases, and the junction held 12 bases outside the gene matches. CDR1 and CDR2 (germline): ENHRY, SYGVKD. The CDR3 spans 16 residues. CDR3 region: CAIRAAPGQGTEKLFF. CDR3 coding DNA: TGTGCCATCAGAGCCGCACCGGGACAGGGAACTGAAAAACTGTTTTTT.

This clone was picked up one time. The chain employs TRBV5-1 and TRBJ2-3; possibly TRBD2 for D (5 bases). The CDR3 sequence is 14 residues long. V was trimmed by 0 bases and J by 4 bases, leaving 9 bases between them. Germline V gene data show CDR1 as SGHRS and CDR2 as YFSETQ. CDR3: CASSLGPGADTQYF. The CDR3 nucleotides are TGCGCCAGCAGCTTGGGCCCCGGGGCAGATACGCAGTATTTT.

The genes are TRBV3-1 (or the pseudogene TRBV3-2) and TRBJ2-5, with D maybe TRBD2 (6 bases). CDR1 and CDR2 from the germline V gene are LGHDT and YNNKEL (reference sequence). V lost 7 bases and J lost 4, with 13 bases in between. This CDR3 has 13 residues. CDR3 region: CASNRGARETQYF. The CDR3 nucleotides read TGTGCCAGCAACCGCGGGGCCCGAGAGACCCAGTACTTC.

This clone was seen a handful of times. The chain recombines TRBV11-2 with TRBJ2-5; 9 bases fit TRBD2. V shed 5 bases, J shed 5 bases, and the junction held 12 bases outside the gene matches. The CDR3 is 16 residues long. Germline values: CDR1 SGHAT, CDR2 FQNNGV. The CDR3 loop reads CASSLGAGGPWETQYF. The DNA for the CDR3 is TGTGCCAGCAGCCTTGGGGCGGGAGGGCCGTGGGAGACCCAGTACTTC.

The sample holds a few counts of this clone. The chain employs TRBV9 and TRBJ1-2; TRBD1 matches at 10 bases. V shed 0 bases and J 4 bases; nucleotides not matched to a gene: 0. CDR1 and CDR2 from the germline V gene are SGDLS and YYNGEE. The CDR3 runs to 14 residues. The CDR3: CASSVGTGGYGYTF. The DNA of the CDR3 is TGTGCCAGCAGCGTAGGGACAGGGGGCTATGGCTACACCTTC.

In its sample, this clone was seen once. The chain employs TRBV18 and TRBJ1-1; TRBD1 agrees at 10 bases. CDR1 is KGHSH and CDR2 is LQKENI in the germline V gene. The CDR3 has 15 residues. After removal of 5 bases from V and 0 bases from J, the junction contained 3 bases not matched to a gene. Here the CDR3 DNA reads TGTGCCAGCTCATCGGGACAGGGGATGAACACTGAAGCTTTCTTT. Its translation is CASSSGQGMNTEAFF.

J is TRBJ1-5 and V is TRBV19; D is unresolved. Germline V gene lookup returns CDR1 LNHDA and CDR2 SQIVND (reference sequence). The germline V and J ends were trimmed by 4 bases and 0 bases, with 13 bases remaining between them. The length of the CDR3 is 16 residues. Here the CDR3 DNA reads TGTGCCAGTAGTAACGAGCGGGGAATTAGCAATCAGCCCCAGCATTTT. Amino acids: CASSNERGISNQPQHF.

The rearrangement links TRBV10-3 to TRBJ2-7; D might be TRBD2 (5 bases). Trimming removed 0 bases from V and 11 bases from J, with 11 bases in between. Looked up from germline, CDR1 is ENHRY and CDR2 is SYGVKD. This CDR3 has 12 amino acids. CDR3 in amino acids: CAISESRVSEYF. Written as DNA, the CDR3 is TGTGCCATCAGTGAGTCGAGGGTGTCAGAGTACTTC.

The table lists this clone with a few counts. The rearrangement links TRBV7-2 to TRBJ1-3, with D possibly TRBD1 on 5 matching bases. The germline V and J ends were trimmed by 1 base and 3 bases, with 7 bases remaining between them. This CDR3 contains 14 residues. Germline V gives CDR1 SGHTA, CDR2 FQGNSA. The CDR3 sequence: CASSLVRGGNTIYF. The DNA of the CDR3 is TGTGCCAGCAGCTTAGTAAGGGGTGGAAACACCATATATTTT.

This sequence joins TRBV12-3 or TRBV12-4 and TRBJ2-2; D gene uncertain. There are 12 residues in the CDR3. V lost 8 bases to trimming and J lost 8 bases, with 12 bases between them. CDR3 DNA: TGTGCCAGCCTTTCTTTAATTGGGGAGCTGTTTTTT. Protein: CASLSLIGELFF.

The chain combines TRBV3-1 (or the pseudogene TRBV3-2) with TRBJ1-2; 7 bases match TRBD1. Germline CDR1 LGHDT, CDR2 YNNKEL (reference sequence). V was clipped by 6 bases and J by 0 bases; unmatched bases: 4. CDR3 size: 14 residues. CDR3: CASSPDRTNYGYTF. DNA of the CDR3: TGTGCCAGCAGTCCGGACAGGACTAACTATGGCTACACCTTC.

The gene calls are TRBV18 and TRBJ1-3, with 8 positions matching TRBD1. V dropped 3 bases and J dropped 8; count of bases not matched to a gene: 12. Germline V lookup: CDR1 KGHSH, CDR2 LQKENI. The CDR3 consists of 16 residues. CDR3 sequence: CASSPTGGQGAHTIYF. The CDR3 DNA follows: TGTGCCAGCTCACCGACCGGGGGCCAGGGGGCTCACACCATATATTTT.